A single sample is the source of the 14 T cell receptor beta chains below, sequenced in a study of T cell repertoires in aging, cancer and after chemotherapy. TRB rearrangements spanning V, D and J were amplified using mixed TRB-A/B primers. TCRdb re-analysed the multiplex PCR reads in MiXCR, keeping a single row per CDR3 protein. Among around 9,700 distinct CDR3 sequences, roughly a third were seen once, and the ten largest hold 2.5% to 3%. The template was genomic DNA from peripheral blood, not RNA. Input material: blood. The receptors here all came from a human donor in good health.

The chain combines TRBV19 with TRBJ1-2; tentatively, D is TRBD1 (6 bases). Germline lookup yields CDR1 LNHDA and CDR2 SQIVND (reference sequence). This CDR3 comprises 17 residues. V was clipped by 10 bases and J by 2 bases, with 26 bases between them. CDR3 DNA sequence: TGTGCCACCCTTTCCCGGGACCCTCCCCAGGGGAACTATGGCTACACCTTC. Residues: CATLSRDPPQGNYGYTF.

This clonotype is deemed medium-sized. The J gene is TRBJ1-2, the V gene TRBV29-1; no clear D. Trimming took 7 bases from V and 3 from J, leaving 15 bases between them. Germline values: CDR1 SQVTM, CDR2 ANQGSEA. This CDR3 region has 13 residues. The CDR3 coding sequence is TGCAGCGCTAGGAGTCGTACCGACTATGGCTACACCTTC. Amino acid sequence: CSARSRTDYGYTF. The complete variable domain, with remaining parts taken from reference TRBV29-1 and TRBJ1-2, reads SAVISQKPSRDICQRGTSLTIQCQVDSQVTMMFWYRQQPGQSLTLIATANQGSEATYESGFVIDKFPISRPNLTFSTLTVSNMSPEDSSIYLCSARSRTDYGYTFGSGTRLTVV.

This clonotype was seen only a few times. CDR3 loop: CASRIAGATDTQYF. As DNA, the CDR3 is TGTGCCAGCAGGATAGCGGGGGCAACAGATACGCAGTATTTT. The chain links TRBV5-4 to TRBJ2-3, with 9 bases aligning to TRBD2. The CDR3 spans 14 residues. J gave up 3 bases and V 5 bases, and 4 bases lay outside the gene matches. Germline values: CDR1 SGHNT, CDR2 YYREEE (reference sequence).

This clonotype was counted between two and nine times. V gene TRBV6-5 combines with J gene TRBJ1-2; a possible D gene is TRBD1 (5 bases). This CDR3 comprises 14 residues. V was pared by 1 base and J by 6 bases, with 12 bases between. CDR1 and CDR2 (germline): MNHEY, SVGAGI. For the CDR3, the DNA is TGTGCCAGCAGTTACTACGTTGGGACGGATGGCTACACCTTC. It is translated as CASSYYVGTDGYTF.

The gene calls are TRBV5-4 and TRBJ2-5; 8 nucleotides agree with TRBD1. Germline CDR1 and CDR2: SGHNT and YYREEE (reference sequence). The CDR3 loop spans 16 amino acids. V was pared by 4 bases and J by 2 bases, with 10 bases of the junction left unmatched. The CDR3 nucleotides are TGTGCCAGCAGCGCCGGGACAGGCGGCCGGCAAGAGACCCAGTACTTC. It codes for CASSAGTGGRQETQYF.

This chain connects TRBV6-6 to TRBJ2-5; D ambiguous. The CDR3 spans 15 residues. V was shortened by 4 bases and J by 1 base, with 13 bases between the two germline ends. CDR1 MNHNY and CDR2 SVGAGI come from the germline V gene (reference sequence). CDR3 nucleotide sequence: TGTGCCAGCAGTTTTGGGCGGACGCTCCAAGAGACCCAGTACTTC. Encoded protein: CASSFGRTLQETQYF.

The CDR3 reads CAWGGTGVNRRSHEQYF. The CDR3, as DNA: TGTGCCTGGGGTGGGACAGGGGTTAATCGTAGGTCCCACGAGCAGTACTTC. This chain joins TRBV30 and TRBJ2-7, with 10 bases that match TRBD1. V gave up 5 bases and J gave up 5 bases; unmatched junction bases: 18. This CDR3 contains 17 residues. Germline V gene lookup returns CDR1 GTSNPN and CDR2 SVGIG (reference sequence).

The chain joins TRBV12-3 or TRBV12-4 to TRBJ2-3; D remains unclear. The CDR3 has 16 amino acids. V shed 7 bases and J shed 0 bases, with 17 bases lying between them. The chain's CDR3 is CASTTQAIPSTDTQYF. The CDR3 nucleotides read TGTGCCAGCACCACCCAGGCTATCCCTAGCACAGATACGCAGTATTTT.

The rearrangement uses TRBV19 and TRBJ2-5; 8 nucleotides agree with TRBD2. The CDR3 is made up of 16 amino acids. The germline V gene has CDR1 LNHDA and CDR2 SQIVND (reference sequence). V shed 0 bases, J shed 2 bases, and the junction held 5 bases outside the gene matches. This CDR3 is CASSIDPAGEQETQYF. The CDR3 DNA is TGTGCCAGTAGTATAGACCCAGCGGGGGAACAAGAGACCCAGTACTTC. Complete variable domain (other parts from reference TRBV19 and TRBJ2-5): DGGITQSPKYLFRKEGQNVTLSCEQNLNHDAMYWYRQDPGQGLRLIYYSQIVNDFQKGDIAEGYSVSREKKESFPLTVTSAQKNPTAFYLCASSIDPAGEQETQYFGPGTRLLVL.

This clonotype showed up just a few times. The chain carries TRBV6-1 and TRBJ1-6, with TRBD1 as a possible D gene (6 bases). V was shortened by 5 bases and J by 13 bases, with 15 bases between the two germline ends. This CDR3 is 13 amino acids long. Germline CDR1 reads MNHNS; CDR2 reads SASEGT. The CDR3 here is CASSPRDIFPLHF. The CDR3 DNA sequence: TGTGCCAGCAGTCCTCGGGACATATTCCCCCTCCACTTT.

A few counts support this clonotype. The J gene is TRBJ2-7, the V gene TRBV30; 9 nucleotides line up with TRBD1. Germline V gene lookup returns CDR1 GTSNPN and CDR2 SVGIG (reference sequence). The CDR3 spans 14 residues. V trimming: 5 bases; J trimming: 3 bases; junction bases outside the gene matches: 8. CDR3: CAWQRGTGNYEQYF. CDR3 DNA: TGTGCCTGGCAACGGGGGACAGGGAACTACGAGCAGTACTTC.

Comment on this clonotype: The junction and the germline gene differ at one end; a read error may be behind it. The chain employs TRBV29-1 and TRBJ1-2, with TRBD1 as a possible D gene (5 bases). The CDR3 covers 18 residues. Germline V gene sequence: CDR1 SQVTM, CDR2 ANQGSEA. The CDR3 bases are TGCAGAGTTGAGGGGCCTGGACACCCCCTGGGGCCGAACTATGGCTACACCTTC. Protein product: CRVEGPGHPLGPNYGYTF.

This clonotype has only a few counts. The chain couples TRBV19 to TRBJ1-2, with D maybe TRBD1 (5 bases). Trimming shortened V by 3 bases and J by 8 bases, and 16 bases separated the two germline ends. Germline V gene sequence: CDR1 LNHDA, CDR2 SQIVND (reference sequence). The CDR3 runs to 14 residues. CDR3 coding DNA: TGTGCCAGTAGTATCGGCTCCCAGGGCATGGGCTACACCTTC. Translated: CASSIGSQGMGYTF.

The chain couples TRBV19 to TRBJ2-5, with 8 bases that match TRBD2. Looked up from germline, CDR1 is LNHDA and CDR2 is SQIVND (reference sequence). The CDR3 loop spans 16 amino acids. The J segment lost 1 base and the V segment lost 5 bases, leaving 9 bases of the junction unmatched. CDR3 in amino acids: CASSPGLVSLQETQYF. For the CDR3, the DNA is TGTGCCAGTAGTCCGGGACTAGTGAGCCTCCAAGAGACCCAGTACTTC.